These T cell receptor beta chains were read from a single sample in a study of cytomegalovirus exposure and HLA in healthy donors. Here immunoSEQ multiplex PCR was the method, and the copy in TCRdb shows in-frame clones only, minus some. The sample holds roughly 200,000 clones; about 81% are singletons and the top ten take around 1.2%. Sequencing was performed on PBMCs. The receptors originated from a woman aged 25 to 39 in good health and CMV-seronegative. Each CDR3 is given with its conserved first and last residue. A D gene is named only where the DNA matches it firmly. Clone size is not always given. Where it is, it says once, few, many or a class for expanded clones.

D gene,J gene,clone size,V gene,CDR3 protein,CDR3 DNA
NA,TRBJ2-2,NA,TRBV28,CASSLLAITGELFF,TGTGCCAGCAGTTTATTGGCCATCACCGGGGAGCTGTTTTTT
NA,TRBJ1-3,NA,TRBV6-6,CASSYGAVRSGNTIYF,TGTGCCAGCAGTTACGGGGCGGTCCGCTCTGGAAACACCATATATTTT
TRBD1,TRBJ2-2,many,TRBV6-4,CASSAGTGDTGELFF,TGTGCCAGCAGCGCCGGGACAGGGGACACCGGGGAGCTGTTTTTT
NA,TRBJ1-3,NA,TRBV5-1,CASSLQGFSSGNTIYF,TGCGCCAGCAGCCTACAGGGATTCAGCTCTGGAAACACCATATATTTT
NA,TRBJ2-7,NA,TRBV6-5,CASSRGGEQYF,TGTGCCAGCAGTCGCGGCGGAGAGCAGTACTTC
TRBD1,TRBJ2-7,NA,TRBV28,CASRLGQGSNEQYF,TGTGCCAGCAGACTGGGACAGGGTTCGAACGAGCAGTACTTC
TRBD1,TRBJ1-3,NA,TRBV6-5,CASSEQGKGNTIYF,TGTGCCAGCAGCGAACAGGGGAAAGGAAACACCATATATTTT
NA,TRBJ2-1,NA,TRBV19,CASSEGDSSYNEQFF,TGTGCCAGTAGTGAGGGGGATAGCTCCTACAATGAGCAGTTCTTC
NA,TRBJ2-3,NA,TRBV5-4,CASSFGGTDTQYF,TGTGCCAGCAGCTTCGGGGGCACAGATACGCAGTATTTT
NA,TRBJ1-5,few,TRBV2,CASRKEGRTQHF,TGTGCCAGCAGAAAGGAGGGTAGGACCCAGCATTTT
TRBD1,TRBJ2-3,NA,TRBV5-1,CASSLVRQGGTDTQYF,TGCGCCAGCAGCTTGGTCAGACAGGGAGGCACAGATACGCAGTATTTT
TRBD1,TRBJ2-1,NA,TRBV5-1,CASSFRDRGRGEQFF,TGCGCCAGCAGCTTCCGGGACAGGGGGCGAGGTGAGCAGTTCTTC
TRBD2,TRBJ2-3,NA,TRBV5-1,CASSLASGGLTSTDTQYF,TGCGCCAGCAGCTTGGCTAGCGGGGGGCTTACGAGCACAGATACGCAGTATTTT
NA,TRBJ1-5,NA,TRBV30,CAWSVRGYRNQPQHF,TGTGCCTGGAGTGTACGGGGGTATCGGAATCAGCCCCAGCATTTT
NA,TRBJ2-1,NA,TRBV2,CASNLGLGGGSEQFF,TGTGCCAGCAACCTGGGGTTGGGGGGGGGCTCTGAGCAGTTCTTC
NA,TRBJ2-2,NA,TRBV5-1,CASSLVSGFTGELFF,TGCGCCAGCAGCTTGGTGTCGGGTTTCACCGGGGAGCTGTTTTTT
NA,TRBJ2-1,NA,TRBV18,CASSPDLLSYNEQFF,TGTGCCAGCTCCCCCGACTTATTGTCCTACAATGAGCAGTTCTTC
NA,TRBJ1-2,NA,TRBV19,CASSMPKGTNYGYTF,TGTGCCAGTAGTATGCCGAAGGGGACTAACTATGGCTACACCTTC
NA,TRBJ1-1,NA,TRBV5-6,CASRRRELDTEAFF,TGTGCCAGCCGTCGAAGAGAATTGGACACTGAAGCTTTCTTT
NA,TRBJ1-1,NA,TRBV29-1,CSARVDSNTEAFF,TGCAGCGCACGTGTGGACAGCAACACTGAAGCTTTCTTT
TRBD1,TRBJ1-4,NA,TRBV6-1,CASSEVYGTGSEKLFF,TGTGCCAGCAGTGAAGTCTACGGGACAGGTAGTGAAAAACTGTTTTTT
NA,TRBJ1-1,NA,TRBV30,CAWSPSGSTNTEAFF,TGTGCCTGGAGTCCCTCGGGAAGTACGAACACTGAAGCTTTCTTT
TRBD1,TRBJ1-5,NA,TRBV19,CASSIDGTGGQPQHF,TGTGCCAGTAGTATAGATGGGACAGGGGGACAGCCCCAGCATTTT
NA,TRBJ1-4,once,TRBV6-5,CASSYSSRSNEKLFF,TGTGCCAGCAGTTACTCGAGTAGGAGTAATGAAAAACTGTTTTTT
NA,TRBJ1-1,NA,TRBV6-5,CASRPRRYAQAFF,TGTGCCAGCAGACCCAGGCGTTACGCCCAAGCTTTCTTT
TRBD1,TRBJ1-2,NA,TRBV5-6,CASSSSPDRVGGYTF,TGTGCCAGCAGCTCATCTCCGGACAGGGTAGGAGGCTACACCTTC
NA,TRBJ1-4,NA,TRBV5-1,CASSLAGGIEKLFF,TGCGCCAGCAGCTTGGCGGGGGGTATCGAAAAACTGTTTTTT
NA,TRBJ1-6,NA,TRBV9,CASSVEGSSYNSPLHF,TGTGCCAGCAGCGTAGAAGGGAGCTCCTATAATTCACCCCTCCACTTT
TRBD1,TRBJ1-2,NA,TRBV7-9,CASSRYGDRINYGYTF,TGTGCCAGCAGTCGCTACGGGGACAGGATTAACTATGGCTACACCTTC
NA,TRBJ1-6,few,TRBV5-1,CASSLGRRANQRETLHF,TGCGCCAGCAGCTTGGGTAGGAGGGCTAACCAGCGCGAAACCCTCCACTTT
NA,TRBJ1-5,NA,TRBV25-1,CASREGNQPQHF,TGTGCCAGCAGGGAGGGCAATCAGCCCCAGCATTTT
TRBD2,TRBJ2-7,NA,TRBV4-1,CASSQGGLAVHYEQYF,TGCGCCAGCAGCCAAGGTGGACTAGCGGTCCACTACGAGCAGTACTTC
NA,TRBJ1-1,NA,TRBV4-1,CASSQAGQNTEAFF,TGCGCCAGCAGCCAAGCGGGACAGAACACTGAAGCTTTCTTT
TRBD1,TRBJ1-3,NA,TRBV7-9,CASSDRVRGNTIYF,TGTGCCAGCAGCGACAGGGTCAGGGGAAACACCATATATTTT
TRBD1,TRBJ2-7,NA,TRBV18,CASSVAGTVDYEQYF,TGTGCCAGCTCCGTCGCCGGGACAGTGGACTACGAGCAGTACTTC
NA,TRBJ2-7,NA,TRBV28,CASSFPPLGVSYEQYF,TGTGCCAGCAGTTTCCCTCCGTTAGGGGTGTCCTACGAGCAGTACTTC
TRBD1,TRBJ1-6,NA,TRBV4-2,CASSPEDRGPSPLHF,TGTGCCAGCAGCCCTGAGGACAGGGGCCCTTCACCCCTCCACTTT
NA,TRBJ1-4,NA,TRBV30,CAWSKNSRVRGEKLFF,TGTGCCTGGAGTAAAAATTCCAGGGTAAGGGGAGAAAAACTGTTTTTT
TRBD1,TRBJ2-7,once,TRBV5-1,CASRSPGQGPYEQYF,TGCGCCAGCAGATCCCCGGGACAGGGACCCTACGAGCAGTACTTC
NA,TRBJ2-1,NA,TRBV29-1,CSVVGLTGVYNEQFF,TGCAGCGTTGTTGGTCTAACGGGAGTCTACAATGAGCAGTTCTTC
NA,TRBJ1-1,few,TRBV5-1,CASRRAGDAFF,TGCGCCAGCAGGCGGGCCGGAGATGCTTTCTTT
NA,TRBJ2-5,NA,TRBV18,CASSPPQAQETQYF,TGTGCCAGCTCACCTCCCCAAGCCCAAGAGACCCAGTACTTC
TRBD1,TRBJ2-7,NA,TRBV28,CASSRRTGGPTYEQYF,TGTGCCAGCAGTCGAAGAACAGGGGGCCCTACCTACGAGCAGTACTTC
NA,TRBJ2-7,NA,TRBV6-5,CASSYRGPSAHEQYF,TGTGCCAGCAGTTACCGCGGGCCCAGCGCCCACGAGCAGTACTTC
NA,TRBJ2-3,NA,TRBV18,CASSPPVRAEEDTQYF,TGTGCCAGCTCACCCCCCGTTAGGGCGGAGGAAGATACGCAGTATTTT
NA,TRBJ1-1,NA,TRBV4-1,CASRGLLKGTEAFF,TGCGCCAGCAGGGGACTCCTAAAGGGCACTGAAGCTTTCTTT
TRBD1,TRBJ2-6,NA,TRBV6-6,CASTGQGSSGANVLTF,TGTGCCAGCACCGGACAGGGCTCGTCGGGGGCCAACGTCCTGACTTTC
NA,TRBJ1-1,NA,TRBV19,CASKPPSSMVNAEAFF,TGTGCCAGTAAGCCCCCTTCTTCGATGGTGAACGCTGAAGCTTTCTTT
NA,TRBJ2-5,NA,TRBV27,CASSLWGGLETQYF,TGTGCCAGCAGTTTATGGGGGGGGCTAGAGACCCAGTACTTC
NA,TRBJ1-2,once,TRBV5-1,CASSPEGSYGYTF,TGCGCCAGCAGTCCGGAGGGGAGCTATGGCTACACCTTC